These 26 T cell receptor beta chains came from one sample sequenced in a study of T cell repertoires in cytomegalovirus infection. TCRdb re-called the reads through MiXCR, storing one row per CDR3 protein. This table has approximately 220,000 distinct CDR3 sequences, 35% to 40% appearing once. Antigens for these TCRs are unknown. This sample comprised CD8+ T cells from cultured PBMCs, obtained from culture after CMV antigen stimulation. The receptors originated from a human donor in good health (CMV status not recorded). Some clones in this sample may be carry-over from other donors' samples.

The gene calls are TRBV7-6 and TRBJ1-1, with TRBD1 matching over 7 bases. The CDR3 spans 16 residues. The V gene end was trimmed by 2 bases and the J gene end by 4 bases; junction bases not matched to a gene: 10. CDR1 SGHVS and CDR2 FNYEAQ come from the germline V gene. CDR3 protein: CASSLRGGQSATEAFF. CDR3 DNA sequence: TGTGCCAGCAGCTTAAGAGGGGGCCAATCCGCCACTGAAGCTTTCTTT.

The V gene is TRBV10-3, the J gene TRBJ1-4; maybe TRBD1 (5 bases). V lost 3 bases and J lost 5, with 7 bases in between. Germline V gene data show CDR1 as ENHRY and CDR2 as SYGVKD. This CDR3 has 13 amino acids. CDR3 protein: CAISEEGNEKLFF. CDR3 nucleotides: TGTGCCATCAGTGAAGAGGGGAATGAAAAACTGTTTTTT.

The sample holds many counts of this clonotype. This chain joins TRBV7-4 and TRBJ1-1; D call uncertain. CDR3 length equals 13 residues. Germline CDR1 is SGHVT and CDR2 is SQSDAQ. V was trimmed by 1 base and J by 1 base, leaving 4 bases between them. The CDR3 region has the DNA TGTGCCAGCAGCTTAGTCGGGAACACTGAAGCTTTCTTT. Translated, it gives CASSLVGNTEAFF.

The rearrangement links TRBV7-9 to TRBJ1-3; D ambiguous. This CDR3 contains 16 residues. From germline, CDR1 is SEHNR and CDR2 FQNEAQ (reference sequence). Deletions cut 5 bases from V and 3 bases from J, with 17 bases between. CDR3 sequence: CASSPSPQGSGNTIYF. The CDR3 DNA sequence: TGTGCCAGCAGCCCCTCGCCTCAAGGCAGTGGAAACACCATATATTTT.

The rearrangement uses TRBV19 and TRBJ2-3, with a tentative D call TRBD2 (5 bases). V shed 5 bases and J shed 5 bases, with 17 bases lying between them. The CDR3 has 15 amino acids. CDR1 and CDR2 (germline): LNHDA, SQIVND (reference sequence). The CDR3 reads CASSLTLRRRDTQYF. CDR3 nucleotide sequence: TGTGCCAGTAGTCTCACACTCAGGAGGAGAGATACGCAGTATTTT.

The rearrangement uses TRBV6-1 and TRBJ1-5; D is unclear. With 1 base removed from V and 0 bases from J, the gap between germline ends came to 7 bases. The germline V gene encodes CDR1 MNHNS and CDR2 SASEGT. The CDR3 length is 15 residues. The CDR3 here is CASSEELISNQPQHF. Here the CDR3 DNA reads TGTGCCAGCAGTGAAGAGTTGATTAGCAATCAGCCCCAGCATTTT.

This chain uses TRBV7-9 with TRBJ2-7; 7 nucleotides match TRBD1. Unmatched junction bases numbered 7, after V lost 5 bases and J lost 0 bases. CDR3 length equals 15 residues. CDR1 is SEHNR and CDR2 is FQNEAQ in the germline V gene (reference sequence). The CDR3 nucleotides are TGTGCCAGCAGCCCCCCGACAGGGAACTCCTACGAGCAGTACTTC. This gives the protein CASSPPTGNSYEQYF.

The chain employs TRBV18 and TRBJ2-1; 8 bases agree with TRBD1. CDR3 length equals 14 residues. The germline gives CDR1 KGHSH, CDR2 LQKENI. V trimming: 3 bases; J trimming: 10 bases; junction bases outside the gene matches: 8. The CDR3 is CASSPGQDLGEQFF. The CDR3 coding sequence is TGTGCCAGCTCACCGGGACAGGACCTCGGGGAGCAGTTCTTC.

Only a few counts were recorded for this clonotype. The rearrangement links TRBV20-1 to TRBJ2-6, with 8 bases identical to TRBD1. Germline values: CDR1 DFQATT, CDR2 SNEGSKA (reference sequence). V shed 0 bases, J shed 3 bases, and the junction held 10 bases outside the gene matches. This CDR3 region has 18 residues. The CDR3 DNA follows: TGCAGTGCTAGAGATTTACGGACAGGGATGTATGGGGCCAACGTCCTGACTTTC. This encodes CSARDLRTGMYGANVLTF.

This clonotype was observed at least ten times. The chain recombines TRBV6-2 or TRBV6-3 with TRBJ2-7; maybe TRBD2 (5 bases). Germline values: CDR1 MNHEY, CDR2 SVGEGT. The CDR3 is 15 amino acids. The V end was cut by 1 base, the J end by 1 base, with 11 bases between. The CDR3 here is CASSYFLAASYEQYF. CDR3 nucleotides: TGTGCCAGCAGTTACTTCCTAGCAGCATCCTACGAGCAGTACTTC.

The chain combines TRBV4-2 with TRBJ2-4; 8 bases line up with TRBD2. The CDR3 is 18 amino acids. The germline CDR1 and CDR2 sequences are LGHNA and YNFKEQ. With V trimmed by 0 bases and J by 0 bases, 7 bases remained unmatched. In DNA form, the CDR3 reads TGTGCCAGCAGCCAAGATGAAGAGCTAGCGGGAGCCAAAAACATTCAGTACTTC. It encodes CASSQDEELAGAKNIQYF.

This clonotype has more than one count but fewer than ten. The V call is TRBV5-6, the J call TRBJ2-7, with 9 bases fitting TRBD1. After removal of 2 bases from V and 6 bases from J, the junction contained 9 bases not matched to a gene. The CDR3 sequence is 15 residues long. Germline loops: CDR1 SGHDT, CDR2 YYEEEE. DNA for the CDR3: TGTGCCAGCAGCTTAGAGGGACAGGGATTTGTCGAGCAGTACTTC. Its protein is CASSLEGQGFVEQYF.

Only one count was recorded for this clonotype. The chain couples TRBV19 to TRBJ2-4; no clear D. V lost 6 bases to trimming and J lost 0 bases, with 15 bases between them. CDR1 and CDR2 from the germline V gene are LNHDA and SQIVND (reference sequence). The length of the CDR3 is 16 residues. CDR3 amino acids: CASSPRTALAKNIQYF. The CDR3 DNA reads TGTGCCAGTAGCCCCAGGACGGCTCTAGCCAAAAACATTCAGTACTTC.

V gene TRBV7-9 combines with J gene TRBJ2-3, with D possibly being TRBD2 (5 bases). This CDR3 contains 16 residues. V lost 5 bases, J lost 2 bases, and 17 bases lay in between. CDR1 and CDR2 from the germline V gene are SEHNR and FQNEAQ (reference sequence). The chain's CDR3 is CASSPTWLADTDTQYF. The CDR3 nucleotides read TGTGCCAGCAGCCCTACCTGGCTAGCAGACACAGATACGCAGTATTTT.

This rearrangement joins TRBV20-1 to TRBJ2-2; 7 bases agree with TRBD1. Germline assignment: CDR1 DFQATT and CDR2 SNEGSKA (reference sequence). This CDR3 contains 13 residues. J was trimmed by 7 bases and V by 6 bases; bases with no gene match: 8. The chain's CDR3 is CSAQKPGGGELFF. The CDR3 DNA reads TGCAGTGCCCAAAAACCAGGGGGCGGGGAGCTGTTTTTT.

This clonotype was picked up a small number of times. This sequence joins TRBV4-1 and TRBJ1-4, with TRBD1 as a possible D gene (5 bases). CDR1 is MGHRA and CDR2 is YSYEKL in the germline V gene. The CDR3 runs to 15 residues. V lost 1 base, J lost 5 bases, and 11 bases lay in between. CDR3 nucleotide sequence: TGCGCCAGCAGCCAAGCCCGGGGCATAAATGAAAAACTGTTTTTT. It encodes CASSQARGINEKLFF.

The CDR3 DNA reads as TGTGCCAGCAGTTACACACGCTACAATGAGCAGTTCTTC. Translated, it gives CASSYTRYNEQFF. The chain joins TRBV6-2 or TRBV6-3 to TRBJ2-1, with D hard to call. The germline V gene has CDR1 MNHEY and CDR2 SVGEGT. The CDR3 runs to 13 residues. Between the trimmed V and J ends, which lost 2 bases and 3 bases, there was a span of 5 bases.

The chain uses TRBV6-1 and TRBJ2-2, with 9 bases aligning to TRBD2. The V gene end was trimmed by 2 bases and the J gene end by 6 bases; junction bases not matched to a gene: 7. Looked up from germline, CDR1 is MNHNS and CDR2 is SASEGT. The CDR3 sequence is 16 residues long. This chain's CDR3 is CASSERPGLAAGELFF. The CDR3, as DNA: TGTGCCAGCAGTGAACGTCCGGGACTAGCAGCCGGGGAGCTGTTTTTT.

The V and J genes are TRBV6-5 and TRBJ1-6; the match to TRBD1 covers 8 bases. With 5 bases clipped from V and 7 bases from J, the junction kept 7 bases outside the gene matches. CDR3 length: 15 amino acids. Germline V lookup: CDR1 MNHEY, CDR2 SVGAGI. The CDR3 bases are TGTGCCAGCAGTAGATACAGGGGGGGAAATTCACCCCTCCACTTT. Translation: CASSRYRGGNSPLHF.

The chain uses TRBV28 and TRBJ2-1, with TRBD2 matching 14 bases. The CDR3 contains 16 residues. Germline values: CDR1 MDHEN, CDR2 SYDVKM. The ends lost 2 bases at V and 7 bases at J; junction bases unmatched: 4. The chain's CDR3 is CASSLRLAGGGNEQFF. The CDR3 nucleotides are TGTGCCAGCAGTTTACGACTAGCGGGAGGGGGAAATGAGCAGTTCTTC.

This sequence joins TRBV28 and TRBJ1-1, with D uncertain. This CDR3 is 16 amino acids long. With 0 bases removed from V and 0 bases from J, the gap between germline ends came to 11 bases. Germline V gives CDR1 MDHEN, CDR2 SYDVKM. CDR3 DNA sequence: TGTGCCAGCAGTTTATGGTTTCGGGTCATGAACACTGAAGCTTTCTTT. Protein product: CASSLWFRVMNTEAFF.

The chain is built from TRBV11-3 and TRBJ2-1; 8 bases fit TRBD1. J lost 13 bases, V lost 3 bases, and 8 bases had no gene match. Germline assignment: CDR1 SGHNT and CDR2 YENEEA. The CDR3 loop spans 13 amino acids. The CDR3 region is CASSFRTGNTQFF. The CDR3, as DNA: TGTGCCAGCAGCTTTCGGACAGGGAACACCCAGTTCTTC.

The sample holds a few counts of this clonotype. V usage is TRBV7-9 and J usage is TRBJ1-2; D possibly corresponds to TRBD1 (5 bases). V was trimmed by 5 bases and J by 6 bases, leaving 13 bases between them. The germline gives CDR1 SEHNR, CDR2 FQNEAQ (reference sequence). The CDR3 is 13 residues long. Here the CDR3 reads CASSLRGMDGYTF. Here the CDR3 DNA reads TGTGCCAGCAGCCTTCGGGGGATGGATGGCTACACCTTC.

This clonotype was counted between two and nine times. The V call is TRBV4-2, the J call TRBJ1-1; D remains unclear. CDR1 LGHNA and CDR2 YNFKEQ come from the germline V gene. V was shortened by 1 base and J by 4 bases, with 13 bases between the two germline ends. The CDR3 is 15 amino acids. The CDR3 region has the DNA TGTGCCAGCAGCCAAGTGGCCCCGTGGGGCACTGAAGCTTTCTTT. It codes for CASSQVAPWGTEAFF.

The chain has TRBV19 and TRBJ2-7; 9 bases are a match to TRBD1. CDR3 length equals 18 residues. Germline V lookup: CDR1 LNHDA, CDR2 SQIVND (reference sequence). The V and J ends lost 3 bases and 5 bases, in that order; junction bases with no gene match: 17. The DNA of the CDR3 is TGTGCCAGTAGTATGCGGGACAGGGCCTCCGAAAAGGTCCACGAGCAGTACTTC. Its translation: CASSMRDRASEKVHEQYF.

In its sample, this clonotype was seen a few times. The J gene is TRBJ2-2, the V gene TRBV5-4, with 8 nucleotides matching TRBD2. This CDR3 contains 17 residues. V gave up 0 bases and J gave up 2 bases; unmatched junction bases: 6. Germline V gene sequence: CDR1 SGHNT, CDR2 YYREEE (reference sequence). CDR3 nucleotide sequence: TGTGCCAGCAGCTTGGCCTTAGCGGGGAGAAACACCGGGGAGCTGTTTTTT. Residues: CASSLALAGRNTGELFF.